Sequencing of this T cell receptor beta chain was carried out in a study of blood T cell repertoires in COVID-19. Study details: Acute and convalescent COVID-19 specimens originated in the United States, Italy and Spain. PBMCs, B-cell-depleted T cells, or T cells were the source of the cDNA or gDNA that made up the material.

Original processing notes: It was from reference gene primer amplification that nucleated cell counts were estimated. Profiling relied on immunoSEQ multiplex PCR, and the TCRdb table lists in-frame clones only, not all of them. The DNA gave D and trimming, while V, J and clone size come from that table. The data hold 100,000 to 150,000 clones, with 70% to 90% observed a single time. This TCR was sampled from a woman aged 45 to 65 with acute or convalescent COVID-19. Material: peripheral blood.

The chain's CDR3 is CASSVASRGAGTEQFF. In DNA form, the CDR3 reads TGTGCCAGCAGCGTAGCCTCTAGGGGAGCGGGAACTGAGCAGTTCTTC. The chain carries TRBV9 and TRBJ2-1, with 7 nucleotides matching TRBD2. Trimming cost V 0 bases and J 9 bases; bases outside gene matches: 12. Looked up from germline, CDR1 is SGDLS and CDR2 is YYNGEE. CDR3 length: 16 residues.